This paragraph covers one TCR beta chain sequence. Its antigen is unidentified. This sample stems from a study of cytomegalovirus exposure and HLA in healthy donors. Study at large: Of all 398 donors who were genotyped, roughly 85% belonged to the Caucasian-associated ancestry cluster.

This CDR3 comprises 15 residues. Losses at the gene ends were 5 bases for V and 7 bases for J; bases not matched to a gene: 13. Per germline, CDR1 MNHEY and CDR2 SMNVEV (reference sequence). PCR amplification relied on 60 Vbeta primers (plus 13 Jbeta primers). Libraries were prepared by immunoSEQ multiplex PCR; TCRdb keeps only in-frame clonotypes and omits some of them. The table lists approximately 170,000 clones, about 85% of them singletons. Notes on the study in general: Being indistinguishable, some V segments were excluded, TRBV6-2 and TRBV6-3 among them. Sequence variants that were highly shared formed a cluster that was likely a sequencing artifact.

Sequenced sample: PBMCs. The TCR was taken from a boy aged 2 to 9 in good health and CMV-seronegative. This chain links TRBV27 with TRBJ2-5; 7 positions agree with TRBD1. The CDR3 region is CASSVTGNPVGTQYF. The CDR3 region has the DNA TGTGCCAGCAGTGTGACAGGGAACCCCGTTGGGACCCAGTACTTC.